This TCR beta chain originates from a study of T-cell reconstitution after alpha-beta-depleted transplantation in children. The length of the CDR3 is 14 residues. CDR1 and CDR2 from the germline V gene are MNHNS and SASEGT. V was trimmed by 6 bases and J by 0 bases, leaving 8 bases between them. This clonotype was detected only a few times. The library targeted TCRbeta and was prepared with unique molecular identifiers. TCRdb ran MiXCR on the PCR reads and lists one entry per CDR3 protein. Among just over 70,000 distinct CDR3 sequences, 7.3% were seen once, and the ten largest hold around 2.4%. V gene TRBV6-1 combines with J gene TRBJ2-2; D remains ambiguous. The material sequenced was PBMCs from the stem cell graft donor, taken from the stem cell graft. This receptor was identified in a human donor who donated a stem cell graft to a child with acute lymphoblastic leukemia. The CDR3 loop is CASSTESNTGELFF. The CDR3 DNA is TGTGCCAGCAGCACAGAGTCGAACACCGGGGAGCTGTTTTTT.